Sequencing of this TCR beta chain was carried out in a study of T cells after yellow fever vaccination. About the research overall: SMART-Seq v4 Ultra Low Input prepared the low-cell-number fractions. Broader study findings: Most primary-vaccination clones reappeared after the booster (approximately 95% CD4, approximately 88% CD8).

Regarding this clonotype: Its matching antigen is unknown.

TCRdb passed the 5' RACE reads through MiXCR, listing each CDR3 protein once. The sample yields under 600,000 distinct CDR3 sequences, less than 25% seen once. The source of this sequence is a man aged 18 to 35 who received the YFV17D yellow fever vaccine. This specimen consisted of PBMCs, obtained less than 25 days after the first yellow fever vaccination.

The CDR3 nucleotides are TGCAGTGCTAGATCCCAATCCGGGACAGGGGACACCGGGGAGCTGTTTTTT. This encodes CSARSQSGTGDTGELFF. The chain links TRBV20-1 to TRBJ2-2, with 10 bases aligning to TRBD1. Germline CDR1 reads DFQATT; CDR2 reads SNEGSKA (reference sequence). This CDR3 region has 17 residues. V was clipped by 2 bases and J by 3 bases; unmatched bases: 9.